The source of this T cell receptor (beta chain) is a study of T cell repertoires in cytomegalovirus infection (dated by TCRdb to about 2019). With regard to the full study: Donor HLA type was relevant to the analysis, as public TCR beta signatures indicated carriage of CMV infection together with the matching HLA type.

What the research found in general, with its limitations: The ex vivo response was dominated by HLA-C-restricted CMV-specific TCR beta clonotypes, which also provided the single most frequent clonotype in two of eight donors. In both this cohort and an independent roughly 330-donor cohort, the cumulative frequency of public TCR beta family members distinguished carriers of CMV infection plus the relevant HLA type.

Sequencing took place on an Illumina HiSeq 1500. The public sequencing data were trimmed at Q25 with fastp and processed into clonotypes with MiXCR by TCRdb, which kept only in-frame beta chains. Identical CDR3 proteins give one entry, which carries the most common genes and DNA. The sample table records 200,000 to 300,000 distinct CDR3 sequences; over 9% of these occur just once. Approximately 1.8% of the sample comes from the top ten. With regard to this clonotype: Its binding antigen is unknown. It may be a read error: a sequence one base away is much more abundant.

The cysteine opens and the phenylalanine closes a CDR3 of 15 amino acids. Solely the CDR3 DNA is kept, with 45 bases framed from the first base. The germline V gene provides CDR1 SGHTA and CDR2 FQGNSA. The TCR was taken from a human donor in good health (CMV status not recorded). Some clones in this sample may be carry-over from other donors' samples. The sequenced sample was PBMCs. Rearrangement joined TRBV7-2 to TRBJ1-1, and TRBD1 aligns with 7 junction nucleotides. The CDR3 corresponds to CDSSSTGMRATEAFF. The sequence in DNA is TGTGACAGCAGCTCGACAGGGATGCGGGCCACTGAAGCTTTCTTT.